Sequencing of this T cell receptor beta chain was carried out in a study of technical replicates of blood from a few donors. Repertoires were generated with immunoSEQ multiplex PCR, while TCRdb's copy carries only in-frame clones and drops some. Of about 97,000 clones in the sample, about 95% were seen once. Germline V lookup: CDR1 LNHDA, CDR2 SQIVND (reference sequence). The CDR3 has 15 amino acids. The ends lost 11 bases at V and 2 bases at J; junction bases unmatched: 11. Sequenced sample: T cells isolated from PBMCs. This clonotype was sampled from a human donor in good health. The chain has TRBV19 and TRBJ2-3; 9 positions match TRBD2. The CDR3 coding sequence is TGTGCCTCCGCCTCAGCGGGGGGAGACACAGATACGCAGTATTTT. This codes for CASASAGGDTDTQYF. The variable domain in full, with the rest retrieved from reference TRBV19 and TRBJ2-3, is DGGITQSPKYLFRKEGQNVTLSCEQNLNHDAMYWYRQDPGQGLRLIYYSQIVNDFQKGDIAEGYSVSREKKESFPLTVTSAQKNPTAFYLCASASAGGDTDTQYFGPGTRLTVL.